Listed here are 9 T cell receptor beta chains from one sample, sequenced in a study of T cells in women clearing cervical HPV infection. Data came from immunoSEQ multiplex PCR; TCRdb stores just in-frame clones and leaves some out. The repertoire table contains approximately 34,000 clones. Sequencing was carried out using blood buffy coat. These receptors were collected from a woman aged 18-70 years with a cervical HPV16 infection that either progressed to CIN3+ or cleared (not recorded which).

Points on this clone: Read data end 3 residues before the CDR3 end; the end is taken from the germline J gene. The gene calls are TRBV20-1 and TRBJ2-7; perhaps TRBD2 as D (5 bases). CDR3 length: 15 residues. V was clipped by 2 bases and J by 2 bases, with 16 bases between them. Germline CDR1 and CDR2: DFQATT and SNEGSKA (reference sequence). CDR3 DNA (partial): TGCAGTGCTAGACCGTATCCCAGCGGCACCTACGAG. This encodes CSARPYPSGTYE. The full CDR3 reads CSARPYPSGTYEQYF.

Notes on this clone: The CDR3 end lies 3 residues beyond the end of the read and is filled in from the germline J gene. The genes are TRBV11-2 and TRBJ2-3; 10 bases fit TRBD2. The V segment lost 3 bases and the J segment 2 bases; nucleotides outside the gene matches: 2. This CDR3 spans 15 amino acids. Germline assignment: CDR1 SGHAT and CDR2 FQNNGV. The CDR3 DNA, read in part, is TGTGCCAGCAGCTTTAGCGGGAGGACCACAGATACG. It translates to CASSFSGRTTDT. The whole CDR3 region reads CASSFSGRTTDTQYF.

On this clone: The CDR3 end lies 3 residues beyond the end of the read and is filled in from the germline J gene. This chain uses TRBV2 with TRBJ1-5, with 10 bases identical to TRBD1. With V trimmed by 6 bases and J by 4 bases, 6 bases remained unmatched. Germline loops: CDR1 SNHLY, CDR2 FYNNEI. The CDR3 spans 15 residues. The sequenced part of the CDR3 DNA is TGTGCCAGCAGGAGGGACAGGGGATCAAATCAGCCC. It is translated as CASRRDRGSNQP. The complete CDR3 sequence is CASRRDRGSNQPQHF. Full variable domain (missing parts from reference TRBV2 and TRBJ1-5): EPEVTQTPSHQVTQMGQEVILRCVPISNHLYFYWYRQILGQKVEFLVSFYNNEISEKSEIFDDQFSVERPDGSNFTLKIRSTKLEDSAMYFCASRRDRGSNQPQHFGDGTRLSIL.

On this clone: The read comes to an end 3 residues before the CDR3 does, leaving the germline J gene to fill in the end. V usage is TRBV20-1 and J usage is TRBJ2-3; 9 bases are shared with TRBD2. The germline gives CDR1 DFQATT, CDR2 SNEGSKA (reference sequence). The J segment lost 4 bases and the V segment lost 3 bases, leaving 5 bases of the junction unmatched. The length of the CDR3 is 14 residues. The CDR3 DNA, read in part, is TGCAGTGCTAGGTCGCGGGGGGGAGCAGATACG. Protein: CSARSRGGADT. The whole CDR3 region reads CSARSRGGADTQYF.

A remark on this clone: The CDR3 goes on 3 residues after the read ends, and that part is filled in from the germline J gene. This chain joins TRBV18 and TRBJ1-2, with unresolved D. From germline, CDR1 is KGHSH and CDR2 LQKENI. The CDR3 covers 15 residues. Partial CDR3 DNA: TGTGCCAGCTCACCACCGGGTAGTAGAAAGGGCGAC. Its protein product is CASSPPGSRKGD. The full CDR3 protein reads CASSPPGSRKGDYTF.

Regarding this clone: The CDR3 goes on 3 residues after the read ends, and that part is filled in from the germline J gene. The chain joins TRBV7-6 to TRBJ2-1, with D possibly TRBD1 on 6 matching bases. The CDR3 is 17 amino acids. Germline V gives CDR1 SGHVS, CDR2 FNYEAQ. V was cut by 1 base and J by 6 bases, with 19 bases left in between. The CDR3: CASSLVVPGAVGNEQFF. The sequenced part of the CDR3 DNA is TGTGCCAGCAGCTTAGTTGTCCCAGGGGCCGTCGGCAATGAG.

As concerns this clone: The read ends 3 residues early relative to the CDR3; the germline J gene fills the gap. V gene TRBV19 combines with J gene TRBJ2-2, with D perhaps matching TRBD2 (6 bases). CDR3 length equals 14 residues. CDR1 is LNHDA, CDR2 SQIVND, per germline (reference sequence). Deletions cut 1 base from V and 5 bases from J, with 8 bases between. The covered CDR3 bases are TGTGCCAGTAGTATAGGGGCGGGGACCGGGGAG. Translated: CASSIGAGTGE. The CDR3 as a whole reads CASSIGAGTGELFF.

A remark on this clone: Read data end 3 residues before the CDR3 end; the end is taken from the germline J gene. Other DNA sequences in this sample translate to the same CDR3. The gene calls are TRBV20-1 and TRBJ1-3; 7 nucleotides line up with TRBD1. The length of the CDR3 is 15 residues. Trimming removed 1 base from V and 8 bases from J; junction bases left unmatched: 11. Germline-derived CDR1 and CDR2 are DFQATT and SNEGSKA (reference sequence). The CDR3 bases that were read are TGCAGTGCTAGAGGGGACAGCCCTCCAGGGGACACC. Encoded protein: CSARGDSPPGDT. The complete CDR3 protein is CSARGDSPPGDTIYF.

As concerns this clone: With the read ending 3 residues before the CDR3 end, the germline J gene is used to fill in that end. This chain uses TRBV19 with TRBJ1-2, with D perhaps matching TRBD1 (6 bases). The CDR3 runs to 14 residues. Trimming left V 11 bases short and J 3 bases short, with 19 bases between. Germline V gives CDR1 LNHDA, CDR2 SQIVND (reference sequence). The sequenced part of the CDR3 DNA is TGTGCCGGTAACAACCTGGGACACGACTATGGC. This encodes CAGNNLGHDYG. The entire CDR3 sequence reads CAGNNLGHDYGYTF.